This note documents a single T cell receptor (beta chain) sequence. V shed 4 bases, J shed 2 bases, and the junction held 5 bases outside the gene matches. From germline, CDR1 is SGHTA and CDR2 FQGNSA. The CDR3 length is 16 residues. This sample is part of a study of cytomegalovirus exposure and HLA in healthy donors. As for the study in general: From HLA-typed donors, an early data release held some 80 million unique TCRs.

PCR was performed using 60 Vbeta and 13 Jbeta primers. Sequencing used immunoSEQ multiplex PCR; TCRdb keeps in-frame clones, though not all of them. Recorded for this sample: approximately 70,000 clones. Sequencing was performed on PBMCs. This TCR came from a woman aged 40 to 50 in good health and CMV-seropositive. The chain is built from TRBV7-2 and TRBJ2-6; 7 positions match TRBD1. The CDR3 is CASSYHRGAGANVLTF. The CDR3 nucleotides read TGTGCCAGCAGCTACCACAGGGGTGCTGGGGCCAACGTCCTGACTTTC.